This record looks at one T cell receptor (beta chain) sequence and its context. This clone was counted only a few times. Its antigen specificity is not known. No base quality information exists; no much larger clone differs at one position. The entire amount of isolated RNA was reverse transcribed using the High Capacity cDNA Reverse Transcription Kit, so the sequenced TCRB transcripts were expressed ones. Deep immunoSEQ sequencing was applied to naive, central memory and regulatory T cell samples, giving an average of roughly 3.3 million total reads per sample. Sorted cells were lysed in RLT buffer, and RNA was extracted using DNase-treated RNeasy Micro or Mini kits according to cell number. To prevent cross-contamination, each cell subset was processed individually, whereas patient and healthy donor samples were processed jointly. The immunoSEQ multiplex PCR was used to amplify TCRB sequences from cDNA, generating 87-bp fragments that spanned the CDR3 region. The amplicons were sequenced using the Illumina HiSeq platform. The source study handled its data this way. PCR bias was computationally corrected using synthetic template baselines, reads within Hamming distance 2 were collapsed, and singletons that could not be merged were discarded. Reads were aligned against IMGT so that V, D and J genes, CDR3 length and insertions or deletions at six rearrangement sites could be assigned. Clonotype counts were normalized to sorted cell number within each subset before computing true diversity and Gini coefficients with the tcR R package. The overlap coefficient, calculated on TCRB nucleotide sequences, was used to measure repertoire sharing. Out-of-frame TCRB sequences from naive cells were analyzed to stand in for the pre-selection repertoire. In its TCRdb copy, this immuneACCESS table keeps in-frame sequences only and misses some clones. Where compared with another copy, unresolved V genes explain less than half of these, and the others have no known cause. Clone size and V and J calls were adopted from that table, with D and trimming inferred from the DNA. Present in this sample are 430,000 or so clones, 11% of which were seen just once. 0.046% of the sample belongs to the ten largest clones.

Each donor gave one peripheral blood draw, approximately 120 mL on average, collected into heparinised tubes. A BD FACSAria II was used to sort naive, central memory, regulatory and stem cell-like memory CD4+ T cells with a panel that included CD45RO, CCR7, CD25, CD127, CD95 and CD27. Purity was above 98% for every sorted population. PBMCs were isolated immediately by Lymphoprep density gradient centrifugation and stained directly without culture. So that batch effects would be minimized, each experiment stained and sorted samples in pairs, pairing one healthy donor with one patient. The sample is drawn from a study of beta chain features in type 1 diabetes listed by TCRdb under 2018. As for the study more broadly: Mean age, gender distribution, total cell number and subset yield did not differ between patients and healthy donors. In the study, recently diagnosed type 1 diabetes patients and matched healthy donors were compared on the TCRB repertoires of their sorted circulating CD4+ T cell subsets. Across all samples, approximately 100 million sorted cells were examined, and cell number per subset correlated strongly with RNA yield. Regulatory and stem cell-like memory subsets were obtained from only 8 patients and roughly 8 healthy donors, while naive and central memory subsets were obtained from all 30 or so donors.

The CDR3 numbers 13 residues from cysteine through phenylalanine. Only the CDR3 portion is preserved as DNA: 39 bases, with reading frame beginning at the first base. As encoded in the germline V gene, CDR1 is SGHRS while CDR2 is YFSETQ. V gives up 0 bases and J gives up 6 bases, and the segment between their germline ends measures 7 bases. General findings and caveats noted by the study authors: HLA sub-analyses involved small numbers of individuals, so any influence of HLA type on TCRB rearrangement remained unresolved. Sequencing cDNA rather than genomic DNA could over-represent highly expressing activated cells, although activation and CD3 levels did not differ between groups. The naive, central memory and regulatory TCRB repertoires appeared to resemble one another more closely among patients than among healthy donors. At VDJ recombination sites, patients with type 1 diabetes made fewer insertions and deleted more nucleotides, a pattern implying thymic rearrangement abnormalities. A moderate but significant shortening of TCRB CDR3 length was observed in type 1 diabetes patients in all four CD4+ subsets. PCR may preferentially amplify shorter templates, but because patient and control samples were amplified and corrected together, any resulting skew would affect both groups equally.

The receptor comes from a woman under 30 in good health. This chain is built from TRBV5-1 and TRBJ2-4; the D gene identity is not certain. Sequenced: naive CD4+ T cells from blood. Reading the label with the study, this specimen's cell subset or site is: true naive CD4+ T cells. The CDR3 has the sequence CASSLVERNIQYF. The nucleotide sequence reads TGCGCCAGCAGCTTGGTGGAACGAAACATTCAGTACTTC.